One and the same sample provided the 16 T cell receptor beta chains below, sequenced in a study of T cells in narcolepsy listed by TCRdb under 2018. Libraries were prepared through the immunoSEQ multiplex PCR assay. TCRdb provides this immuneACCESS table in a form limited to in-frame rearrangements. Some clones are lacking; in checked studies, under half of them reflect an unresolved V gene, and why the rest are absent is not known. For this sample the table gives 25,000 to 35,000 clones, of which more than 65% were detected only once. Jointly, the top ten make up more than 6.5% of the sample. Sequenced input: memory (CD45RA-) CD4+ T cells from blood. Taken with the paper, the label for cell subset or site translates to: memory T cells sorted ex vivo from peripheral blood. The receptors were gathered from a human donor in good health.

CDR3 sequence: CASSSPGTGTRMAQHF. CDR3 nucleotide sequence: TGTGCCAGCAGTTCTCCCGGGACAGGAACTCGGATGGCCCAGCATTTT. V and J are TRBV28 and TRBJ1-5; 8 positions agree with TRBD1. V lost 4 bases to trimming and J lost 11 bases; unmatched junction nucleotides: 16. Germline V gives CDR1 MDHEN, CDR2 SYDVKM. This CDR3 has 16 amino acids.

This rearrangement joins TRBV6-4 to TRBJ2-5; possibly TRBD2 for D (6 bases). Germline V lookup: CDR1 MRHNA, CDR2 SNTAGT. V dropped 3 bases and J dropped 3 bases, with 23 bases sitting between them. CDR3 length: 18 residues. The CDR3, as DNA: TGTGCCAGCAGTGAAATACCCCGTTTCAGGAGGGCTAAAGAGACCCAGTACTTC. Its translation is CASSEIPRFRRAKETQYF.

As DNA, the CDR3 is TGTGCCACCAGCAGAGATCGGTGGGGAAGCGATGAAAAACTGTTTTTT. Encoded protein: CATSRDRWGSDEKLFF. The V call is TRBV15, the J call TRBJ1-4; D gene uncertain. Germline-derived CDR1 and CDR2 are LNHNV and YYDKDF (reference sequence). The V end lost 0 bases, the J end lost 6 bases, and 14 bases lay between the germline ends. The CDR3 is 16 residues long.

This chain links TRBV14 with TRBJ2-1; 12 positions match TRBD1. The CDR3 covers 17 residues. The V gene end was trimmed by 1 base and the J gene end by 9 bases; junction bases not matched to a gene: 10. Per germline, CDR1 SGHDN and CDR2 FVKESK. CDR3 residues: CASSQVFGTGGKGEQFF. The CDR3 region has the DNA TGTGCCAGCAGCCAAGTGTTCGGGACAGGGGGCAAGGGTGAGCAGTTCTTC.

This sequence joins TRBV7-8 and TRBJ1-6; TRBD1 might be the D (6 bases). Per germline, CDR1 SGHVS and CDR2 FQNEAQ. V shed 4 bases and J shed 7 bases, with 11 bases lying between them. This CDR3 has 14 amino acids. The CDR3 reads CASSSDRKNSPLHF. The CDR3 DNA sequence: TGTGCCAGCAGCTCTGACAGGAAAAATTCACCCCTCCACTTT. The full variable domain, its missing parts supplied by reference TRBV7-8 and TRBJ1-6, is GAGVSQSPRYKVAKRGQDVALRCDPISGHVSLFWYQQALGQGPEFLTYFQNEAQLDKSGLPSDRFFAERPEGSVSTLKIQRTQQEDSAVYLCASSSDRKNSPLHFGNGTRLTVT.

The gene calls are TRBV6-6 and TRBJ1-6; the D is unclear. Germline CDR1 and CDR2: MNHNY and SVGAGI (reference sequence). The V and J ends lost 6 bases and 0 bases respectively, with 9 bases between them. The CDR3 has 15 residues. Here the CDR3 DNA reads TGTGCCAGCAGCCCCTCCGGCTCCTATAATTCACCCCTCCACTTT. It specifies CASSPSGSYNSPLHF.

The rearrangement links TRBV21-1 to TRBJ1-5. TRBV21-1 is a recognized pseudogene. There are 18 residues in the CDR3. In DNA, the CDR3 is TGTGCCAGCAGCAAAGTGGCCAGGGACCCTGTTAGCAATCAGCCCCAGCATTTT. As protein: CASSKVARDPVSNQPQHF.

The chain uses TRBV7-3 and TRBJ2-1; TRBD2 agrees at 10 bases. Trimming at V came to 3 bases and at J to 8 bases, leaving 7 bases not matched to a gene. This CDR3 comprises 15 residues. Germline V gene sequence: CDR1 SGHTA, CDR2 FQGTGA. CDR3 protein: CASSFQSGRADEQFF. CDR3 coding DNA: TGTGCCAGCAGCTTCCAAAGCGGGAGGGCCGATGAGCAGTTCTTC.

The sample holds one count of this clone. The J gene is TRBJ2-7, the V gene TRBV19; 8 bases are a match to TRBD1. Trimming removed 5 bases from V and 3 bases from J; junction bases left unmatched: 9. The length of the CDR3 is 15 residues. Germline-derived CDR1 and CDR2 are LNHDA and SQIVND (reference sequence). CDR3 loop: CASSAGGAKVYEQYF. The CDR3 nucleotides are TGTGCCAGTAGTGCAGGGGGCGCGAAAGTCTACGAGCAGTACTTC. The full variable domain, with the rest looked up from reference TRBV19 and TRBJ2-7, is DGGITQSPKYLFRKEGQNVTLSCEQNLNHDAMYWYRQDPGQGLRLIYYSQIVNDFQKGDIAEGYSVSREKKESFPLTVTSAQKNPTAFYLCASSAGGAKVYEQYFGPGTRLTVT.

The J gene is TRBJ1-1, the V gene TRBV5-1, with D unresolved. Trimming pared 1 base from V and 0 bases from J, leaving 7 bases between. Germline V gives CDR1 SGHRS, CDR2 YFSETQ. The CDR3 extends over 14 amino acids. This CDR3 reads CASSLLPMNTEAFF. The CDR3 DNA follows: TGCGCCAGCAGCTTGCTCCCTATGAACACTGAAGCTTTCTTT. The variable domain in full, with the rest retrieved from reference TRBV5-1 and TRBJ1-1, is KAGVTQTPRYLIKTRGQQVTLSCSPISGHRSVSWYQQTPGQGLQFLFEYFSETQRNKGNFPGRFSGRQFSNSRSEMNVSTLELGDSALYLCASSLLPMNTEAFFGQGTRLTVV.

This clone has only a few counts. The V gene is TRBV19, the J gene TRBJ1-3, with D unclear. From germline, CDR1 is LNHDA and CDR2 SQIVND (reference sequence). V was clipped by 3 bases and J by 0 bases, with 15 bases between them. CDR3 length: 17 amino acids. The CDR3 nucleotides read TGTGCCAGTAGTATTCCGGGATCCTCCAGCTCTGGAAACACCATATATTTT. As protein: CASSIPGSSSSGNTIYF.

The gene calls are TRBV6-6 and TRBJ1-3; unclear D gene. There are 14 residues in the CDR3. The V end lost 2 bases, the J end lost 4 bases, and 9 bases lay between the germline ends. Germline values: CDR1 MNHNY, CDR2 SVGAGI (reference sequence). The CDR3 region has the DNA TGTGCCAGCAGTTACGAGGCTTTCGGAAACACCATATATTTT. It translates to CASSYEAFGNTIYF.

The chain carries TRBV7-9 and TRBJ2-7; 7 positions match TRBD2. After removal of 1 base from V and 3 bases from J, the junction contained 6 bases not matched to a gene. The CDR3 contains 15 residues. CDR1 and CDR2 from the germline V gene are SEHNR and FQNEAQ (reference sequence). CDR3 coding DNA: TGTGCCAGCAGCTTAGAAAGCGGGGTTGGCTACGAGCAGTACTTC. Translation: CASSLESGVGYEQYF.

The CDR3 coding sequence is TGTGCCTCAATCGGACAGAGCTACGAGCAGTACTTC. It encodes CASIGQSYEQYF. The gene calls are TRBV6-1 and TRBJ2-7; the D gene is possibly TRBD1 (6 bases). From germline, CDR1 is MNHNS and CDR2 SASEGT. Trimming cost V 11 bases and J 3 bases, with 14 bases left between them. The CDR3 extends over 12 amino acids.

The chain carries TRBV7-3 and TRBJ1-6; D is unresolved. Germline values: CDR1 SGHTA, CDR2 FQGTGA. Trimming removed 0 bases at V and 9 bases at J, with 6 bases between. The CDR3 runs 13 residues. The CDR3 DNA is TGTGCCAGCAGCTTAACAGGATTTTCACCCCTCCACTTT. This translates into CASSLTGFSPLHF.

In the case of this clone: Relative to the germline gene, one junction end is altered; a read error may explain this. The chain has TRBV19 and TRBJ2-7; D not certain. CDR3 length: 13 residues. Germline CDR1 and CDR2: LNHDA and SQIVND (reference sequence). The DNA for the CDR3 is TGTGCCAGCAGTAGGGTGAGCTCCTACGAGCAGTACTTC. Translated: CASSRVSSYEQYF.